This T cell receptor beta chain was identified during a study of blood T cells in healthy people across ages. Regarding the study as a whole: When set beside aged donors, long-lived donors presented more naive CD4+ cells and higher diversity. Older age went with lower TCR beta diversity per million T cells, in a roughly linear way.

With regard to this clonotype: No antigen is known for it.

The germline V gene has CDR1 MNHEY and CDR2 SVGAGI. V dropped 5 bases and J dropped 2 bases, with 15 bases sitting between them. This CDR3 comprises 15 residues. Alongside a J-beta primer mix, a sample-barcoded 5' primer served in a second PCR lasting about 7 to 12 cycles. TCRdb re-derived calls from the 5' RACE reads in MiXCR, one entry per CDR3 protein. The sample yields approximately 830,000 distinct CDR3 sequences, under 80% seen once. Sequenced material: blood. This sequence joins TRBV6-5 and TRBJ2-5, with unresolved D. The receptor comes from a man younger than 45 in good health. The DNA for the CDR3 is TGTGCCAGCAGTGACCCGGGTCACTCACAAGAGACCCAGTACTTC. It codes for CASSDPGHSQETQYF.